The 2 T cell receptor beta chains below were found in one sample sequenced in a study of T cell repertoires in cytomegalovirus infection. Using its own MiXCR run on the reads, TCRdb lists one record per CDR3 protein. Seen here are 200,000 to 300,000 distinct CDR3 sequences, roughly 10% observed once, and the top ten hold around 16%. Sequenced: PBMCs. These receptors originate from a human donor in good health (CMV status not recorded). Some clones in this sample may be carry-over from other donors' samples.

There are many counts of this clonotype. V is TRBV19 and J is TRBJ2-7; possible D gene TRBD1, 6 bases. Germline lookup yields CDR1 LNHDA and CDR2 SQIVND (reference sequence). V was trimmed by 5 bases and J by 0 bases, leaving 8 bases between them. CDR3 length equals 13 residues. This CDR3 reads CASSGDTSYEQYF. The CDR3 DNA reads as TGTGCCAGTAGTGGGGACACCTCCTACGAGCAGTACTTC.

The CDR3 is CASSPSGGPDTQYF. Here the CDR3 DNA reads TGTGCCAGCAGCCCTAGCGGGGGCCCCGATACGCAGTATTTT. The chain recombines TRBV6-5 with TRBJ2-3; 10 nucleotides match TRBD2. CDR3 length: 14 residues. Looked up from germline, CDR1 is MNHEY and CDR2 is SVGAGI. V lost 6 bases to trimming and J lost 6 bases; unmatched junction nucleotides: 6.